The T cell receptor (beta chain) under discussion was sequenced for a study of identifying expanded T cells in peripheral blood. Overall study findings and caveats: Clone count variance between approximately two-week samples rose with total template count.

As for this clone: Its antigen remains unknown.

During the collection period, no donor immune events like infections were recorded. The table came from immunoSEQ multiplex PCR; TCRdb's copy has only in-frame clones and leaves some out. The sample records about 86,000 clones, roughly 84% being singletons. There are 12 residues in the CDR3. V gave up 5 bases and J gave up 7 bases, with 11 bases separating them. Germline V gene sequence: CDR1 MNHNS, CDR2 SASEGT. Sample: blood. The clonotype originates from a person aged 18 to 75 in good health. The chain joins TRBV6-1 to TRBJ1-2; TRBD1 might be the D (6 bases). CDR3 sequence: CASSRGAGGYTF. CDR3 DNA: TGTGCCAGCAGTCGGGGGGCGGGTGGCTACACCTTC.